The clone carrying this TCR beta chain was counted ten times or more. As yet, its antigen is unknown. The sample originates from a study of T-cell memory formation after mild COVID-19. Study results and caveats: A second wave expanding day 15 to 37 was CD4+-biased; contracting clones were balanced. Detection of some responders pre-infection suggested pre-existing cross-reactive memory T cells participated.

Germline CDR1 and CDR2: SNHLY and FYNNEI. There are 14 residues in the CDR3. The ends lost 10 bases at V and 5 bases at J; junction bases unmatched: 11. The 5'RACE method, run with constant-segment primers, produced TCR alpha and TCR beta cDNA libraries (carrying sample barcodes and UMIs). TCRdb redid the calling of the 5' RACE reads with MiXCR, one entry per CDR3 protein. The repertoire holds more than 250,000 distinct CDR3 sequences, with roughly 15% as singletons. The chain uses TRBV2 and TRBJ2-5; 9 nucleotides align to TRBD2. The receptor was isolated from a man aged 18-30 years who had mild COVID-19 (a few samples of this study predate the infection). Cell type and time point are not known. The sequenced material came from PBMCs or a T cell subset sorted from them (not recorded which). CDR3 sequence reads: CATTPGLASETQYF. Written as DNA, the CDR3 is TGTGCCACCACCCCGGGACTAGCTTCGGAGACCCAGTACTTC.